This paragraph reports one T cell receptor beta chain. Its antigen is currently unknown. This specimen belongs to a study of cytomegalovirus exposure and HLA in healthy donors. Study-wide results and limits: Within an earlier analysis, most TCR beta V segments proved productive either about 90% or about 30% of the time. Based on reports, TCR beta sequences accurately predicted HLA-A and HLA-B alleles for most subjects. The classifier reportedly diagnosed cytomegalovirus status with high specificity and sensitivity.

Healthy donors of bone marrow made up the group. In the PCR, 60 Vbeta and 13 Jbeta primers were used. Data came from immunoSEQ multiplex PCR; TCRdb stores just in-frame clones and leaves some out. The table lists about 190,000 clones, around 83% of them singletons. The CDR3 extends over 15 amino acids. Germline lookup yields CDR1 MNHNS and CDR2 SASEGT. Trimming removed 4 bases from V and 3 bases from J; junction bases left unmatched: 5. The clonotype comes from a woman between 18 and 29 years old in good health and CMV-seronegative. Sequenced: PBMCs. This rearrangement joins TRBV6-1 to TRBJ2-3, with 9 bases aligning to TRBD2. The DNA for the CDR3 is TGTGCCAGCAGTGTTAGCGGGGGAACTACAGATACGCAGTATTTT. Protein product: CASSVSGGTTDTQYF.